The 11 T cell receptor beta chains presented below share a single source sample, sequenced in a study of cytomegalovirus exposure and HLA in healthy donors. The PCR used 60 Vbeta and 13 Jbeta primers. Sequencing used immunoSEQ multiplex PCR; TCRdb keeps in-frame clones, though not all of them. The table includes nearly 110,000 clones, 71% detected once. Sequencing was done on a sample of PBMCs. All receptors come from a female donor in good health and CMV-seronegative.

This rearrangement joins TRBV7-9 to TRBJ2-6; the D is unclear. The CDR3 is 16 amino acids. Deletions cut 3 bases from V and 4 bases from J, with 13 bases between. Germline loops: CDR1 SEHNR, CDR2 FQNEAQ (reference sequence). This CDR3 is CASSLTEAAGANVLTF. CDR3 in DNA: TGTGCCAGCAGCTTGACCGAGGCGGCAGGGGCCAACGTCCTGACTTTC.

Note on this clone: An end of the junction does not agree with germline; a read error may underlie this. V gene TRBV11-2 combines with J gene TRBJ1-4; 9 nucleotides match TRBD1. The CDR3 has 14 amino acids. CDR1 is SGHAT, CDR2 FQNNGV, per germline. CDR3 amino acids: CASSPQDRGHRRVF. The CDR3 DNA sequence: TGTGCCAGCAGCCCTCAGGACAGGGGTCACCGCAGGGTTTTT.

This clone has a handful of counts. The chain uses TRBV2 and TRBJ2-3; possible D gene TRBD1, 6 bases. In germline, CDR1 is SNHLY, CDR2 FYNNEI. The ends were cut back, 2 bases at V and 4 bases at J, with 10 bases in the middle. The CDR3 has 14 residues. The CDR3 loop is CASSETGFSDTQYF. CDR3 DNA sequence: TGTGCCAGCAGTGAAACAGGGTTTTCAGATACGCAGTATTTT. The full variable domain, completed using reference TRBV2 and TRBJ2-3, is EPEVTQTPSHQVTQMGQEVILRCVPISNHLYFYWYRQILGQKVEFLVSFYNNEISEKSEIFDDQFSVERPDGSNFTLKIRSTKLEDSAMYFCASSETGFSDTQYFGPGTRLTVL.

The gene calls are TRBV28 and TRBJ2-5; 10 nucleotides line up with TRBD1. With 3 bases clipped from V and 4 bases from J, the junction kept 5 bases outside the gene matches. CDR1 is MDHEN, CDR2 SYDVKM, per germline. This CDR3 is built from 15 residues. CDR3 region: CASSFGTGEGETQYF. As DNA, the CDR3 is TGTGCCAGCAGTTTCGGGACAGGGGAAGGAGAGACCCAGTACTTC.

This clone was detected only a few times. This chain uses TRBV28 with TRBJ2-7; TRBD2 is a possible D gene (5 bases). The length of the CDR3 is 14 residues. Germline-derived CDR1 and CDR2 are MDHEN and SYDVKM. Trimming took 6 bases from V and 5 from J, leaving 17 bases between them. The CDR3 DNA reads TGTGCCAGCAGCCCCCCCGGGGTTACTAACGAGCAGTACTTC. Translation: CASSPPGVTNEQYF.

This chain uses TRBV6-5 with TRBJ2-2; 10 positions match TRBD2. The junction had 4 bases not matched to a gene; V was cut back by 2 bases and J by 7 bases. The CDR3 has 15 amino acids. Germline loops: CDR1 MNHEY, CDR2 SVGAGI. The CDR3 bases are TGTGCCAGCAGTTACCTGGGACTAGCGATCGGGGAGCTGTTTTTT. Encoded protein: CASSYLGLAIGELFF.

As regards this clone: This CDR3 is also generated by other DNA sequences in the sample. The chain carries TRBV10-1 and TRBJ2-7; possible D gene TRBD2, 6 bases. The CDR3 has 13 amino acids. The germline V gene has CDR1 WNHNN and CDR2 SYGVQD (reference sequence). The ends were cut back, 5 bases at V and 2 bases at J, with 10 bases in the middle. The CDR3 region has the DNA TGCGCCAGCAGTCCCGGGAGAACCTACGAGCAGTACTTC. Translating gives CASSPGRTYEQYF.

This clone was observed a handful of times. The rearrangement joins TRBV28 to TRBJ1-4, with D perhaps TRBD1 (6 bases). V shed 3 bases and J shed 7 bases, with 18 bases lying between them. This CDR3 is built from 16 residues. Germline V CDR1 and CDR2: MDHEN, SYDVKM. This CDR3 is CASSFVTGRGSEKLFF. The CDR3 DNA sequence: TGTGCCAGCAGTTTCGTGACAGGTCGGGGAAGTGAAAAACTGTTTTTT.

The rearrangement links TRBV7-9 to TRBJ2-1, with TRBD1 matching 10 bases. The V segment lost 3 bases and the J segment 7 bases; nucleotides outside the gene matches: 3. Germline CDR1 and CDR2: SEHNR and FQNEAQ (reference sequence). This CDR3 is 14 amino acids long. The CDR3 spells CASSFDRGLNEQFF. CDR3 in DNA: TGTGCCAGCAGCTTCGACAGGGGGCTTAATGAGCAGTTCTTC.

The CDR3 is CASSQDGAPGGEKLFF. The CDR3 bases are TGCGCCAGCAGCCAAGATGGCGCCCCAGGGGGGGAAAAACTGTTTTTT. The gene calls are TRBV4-1 and TRBJ1-4, with TRBD1 matching 7 bases. The germline V gene encodes CDR1 MGHRA and CDR2 YSYEKL. With V trimmed by 0 bases and J by 8 bases, 9 bases remained unmatched. The CDR3 is 16 residues long.

This chain joins TRBV9 and TRBJ1-2; D unresolved. This CDR3 spans 15 amino acids. Trimming removed 0 bases at V and 3 bases at J, with 12 bases between. Germline CDR1 and CDR2: SGDLS and YYNGEE. Here the CDR3 reads CASSVEESAYYGYTF. The CDR3 DNA reads as TGTGCCAGCAGCGTAGAGGAGAGCGCCTACTATGGCTACACCTTC.